This T cell receptor beta chain came from a study of metastatic and nonmetastatic thyroid tumors. The wider study: Comparative analysis of repertoires was undertaken across blood and tumor or nodule tissue obtained from malignant and benign thyroid patients.

Ten or more counts support this clone. The antigen remains unidentified. In the original processing: A classifier of distant metastasis in papillary thyroid cancer was built from CDR3 differences (across clinicopathological groups). With MiXCR, TCRdb called clones anew from the PCR reads. Clone size and V and J calls follow TCRdb, not the original study. Of roughly 15,000 clones listed, roughly a fifth are singletons. General observations from the study: Malignant tumors reportedly showed significantly higher TCR beta diversity than benign nodules in both blood and tumor.

Patients were all untreated before their thyroid surgery. CDR1 and CDR2 from the germline V gene are SGHAT and FQNNGV. The CDR3 totals 16 residues. The junction had 8 bases not matched to a gene; V was cut back by 2 bases and J by 2 bases. The origin of this receptor is a female donor with papillary thyroid cancer or a benign thyroid nodule (not recorded which). Some clones in this sample may be carry-over from other donors' samples. Specimen: blood. The chain carries TRBV11-2 and TRBJ2-5, with TRBD1 matching over 7 bases. The CDR3 DNA is TGTGCCAGCAGCTTAAAACTCCGGGACAGACAAGAGACCCAGTACTTC. It is translated as CASSLKLRDRQETQYF.